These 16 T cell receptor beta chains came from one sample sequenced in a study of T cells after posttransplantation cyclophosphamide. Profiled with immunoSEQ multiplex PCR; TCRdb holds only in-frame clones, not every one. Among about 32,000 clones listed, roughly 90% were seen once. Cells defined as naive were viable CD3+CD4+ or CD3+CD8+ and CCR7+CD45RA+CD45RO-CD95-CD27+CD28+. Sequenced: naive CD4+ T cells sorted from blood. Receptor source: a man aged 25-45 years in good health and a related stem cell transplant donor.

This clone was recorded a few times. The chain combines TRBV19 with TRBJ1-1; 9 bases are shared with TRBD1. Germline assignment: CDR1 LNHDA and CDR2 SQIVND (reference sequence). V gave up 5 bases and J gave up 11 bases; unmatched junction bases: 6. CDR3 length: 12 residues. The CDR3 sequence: CASSPNRGHAFF. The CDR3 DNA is TGTGCCAGTAGTCCAAACAGGGGGCACGCTTTCTTT.

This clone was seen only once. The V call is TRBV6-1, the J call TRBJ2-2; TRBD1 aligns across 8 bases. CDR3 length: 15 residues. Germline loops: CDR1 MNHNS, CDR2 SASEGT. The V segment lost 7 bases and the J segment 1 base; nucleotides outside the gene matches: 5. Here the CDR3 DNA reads TGTGCCAGCATTATCAGGGGGCAGAACACCGGGGAGCTGTTTTTT. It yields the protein CASIIRGQNTGELFF.

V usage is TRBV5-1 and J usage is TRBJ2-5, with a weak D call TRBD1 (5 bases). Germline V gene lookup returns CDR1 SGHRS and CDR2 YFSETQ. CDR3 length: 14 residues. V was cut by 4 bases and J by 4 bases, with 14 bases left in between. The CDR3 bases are TGCGCCAGCAGCGTGACCAGGGTAGGAGAGACCCAGTACTTC. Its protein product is CASSVTRVGETQYF.

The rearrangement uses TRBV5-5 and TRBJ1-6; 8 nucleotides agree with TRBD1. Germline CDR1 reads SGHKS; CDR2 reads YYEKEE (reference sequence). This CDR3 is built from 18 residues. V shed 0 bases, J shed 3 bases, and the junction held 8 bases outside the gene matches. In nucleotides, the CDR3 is TGTGCCAGCAGCTTGGGACAGGGGCCGATTTTCTATAATTCACCCCTCCACTTT. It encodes CASSLGQGPIFYNSPLHF.

CDR3 sequence (DNA): TGTGCCACCAGCAGGACCGGGACAGGGGTCCCGTACTTC. This encodes CATSRTGTGVPYF. The V and J genes are TRBV15 and TRBJ2-7; 10 bases fit TRBD1. The junction had 8 bases not matched to a gene; V was cut back by 3 bases and J by 12 bases. The germline gives CDR1 LNHNV, CDR2 YYDKDF (reference sequence). The CDR3 is made up of 13 amino acids.

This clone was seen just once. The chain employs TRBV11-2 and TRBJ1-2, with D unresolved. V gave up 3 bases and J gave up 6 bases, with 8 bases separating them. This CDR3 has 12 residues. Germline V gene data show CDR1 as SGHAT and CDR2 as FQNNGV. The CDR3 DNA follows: TGTGCCAGCAGCTTGCGAAAGAATGGCTACACCTTC. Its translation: CASSLRKNGYTF. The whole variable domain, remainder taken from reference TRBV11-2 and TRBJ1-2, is EAGVAQSPRYKIIEKRQSVAFWCNPISGHATLYWYQQILGQGPKLLIQFQNNGVVDDSQLPKDRFSAERLKGVDSTLKIQPAKLEDSAVYLCASSLRKNGYTFGSGTRLTVV.

DNA for the CDR3: TGTGCCAGCACCATCCAGGCAGGGAACTATGGCTACACCTTC. Translation gives CASTIQAGNYGYTF. This chain connects TRBV7-2 to TRBJ1-2, with a weak D call TRBD1 (5 bases). This CDR3 spans 14 amino acids. Germline V gives CDR1 SGHTA, CDR2 FQGNSA. V dropped 7 bases and J dropped 2 bases, with 14 bases sitting between them.

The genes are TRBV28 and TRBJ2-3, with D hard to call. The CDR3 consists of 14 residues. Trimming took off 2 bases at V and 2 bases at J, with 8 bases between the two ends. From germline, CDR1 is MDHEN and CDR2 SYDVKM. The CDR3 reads CASSLGQPTDTQYF. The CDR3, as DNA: TGTGCCAGCAGTTTAGGGCAGCCCACAGATACGCAGTATTTT.

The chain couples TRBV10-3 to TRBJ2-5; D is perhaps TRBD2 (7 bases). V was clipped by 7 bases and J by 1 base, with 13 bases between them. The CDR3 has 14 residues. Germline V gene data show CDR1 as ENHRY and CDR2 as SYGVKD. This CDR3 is CAINGGRPQETQYF. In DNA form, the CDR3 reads TGTGCCATCAACGGGGGGCGGCCCCAAGAGACCCAGTACTTC.

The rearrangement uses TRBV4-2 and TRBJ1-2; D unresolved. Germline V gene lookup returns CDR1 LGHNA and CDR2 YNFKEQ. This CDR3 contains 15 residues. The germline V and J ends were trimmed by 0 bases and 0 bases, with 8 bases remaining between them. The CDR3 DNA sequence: TGTGCCAGCAGCCAAGAAGCGGATGCTAACTATGGCTACACCTTC. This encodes CASSQEADANYGYTF.

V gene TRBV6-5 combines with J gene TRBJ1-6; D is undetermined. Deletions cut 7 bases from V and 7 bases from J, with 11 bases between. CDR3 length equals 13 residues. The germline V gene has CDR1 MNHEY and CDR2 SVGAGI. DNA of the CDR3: TGTGCCAGCACCGAGGGAAGAAATTCACCCCTCCACTTT. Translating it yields CASTEGRNSPLHF.

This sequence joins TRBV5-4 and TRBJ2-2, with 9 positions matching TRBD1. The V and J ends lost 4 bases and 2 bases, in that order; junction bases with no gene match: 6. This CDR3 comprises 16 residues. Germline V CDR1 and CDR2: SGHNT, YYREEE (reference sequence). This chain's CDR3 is CASSPRTGVNTGELFF. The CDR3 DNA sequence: TGTGCCAGCAGCCCCAGGACAGGGGTCAACACCGGGGAGCTGTTTTTT.

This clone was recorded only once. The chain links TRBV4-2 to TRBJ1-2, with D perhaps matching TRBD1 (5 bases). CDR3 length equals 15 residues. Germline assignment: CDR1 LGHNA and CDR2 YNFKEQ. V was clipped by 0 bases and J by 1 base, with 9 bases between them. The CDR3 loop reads CASSQDLGGNYGYTF. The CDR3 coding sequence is TGTGCCAGCAGCCAAGATCTGGGGGGTAACTATGGCTACACCTTC.

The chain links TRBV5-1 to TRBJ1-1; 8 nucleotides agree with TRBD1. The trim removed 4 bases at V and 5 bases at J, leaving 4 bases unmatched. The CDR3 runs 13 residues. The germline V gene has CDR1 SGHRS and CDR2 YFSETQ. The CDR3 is CASSVTGETEAFF. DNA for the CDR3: TGCGCCAGCAGCGTGACAGGGGAGACTGAAGCTTTCTTT.

The CDR3: CASRRSGGAMNTQYF. The CDR3 DNA follows: TGTGCCAGCAGACGAAGCGGGGGGGCCATGAATACGCAGTATTTT. The genes are TRBV6-5 and TRBJ2-3; 10 bases line up with TRBD2. CDR3 size: 15 residues. CDR1 MNHEY and CDR2 SVGAGI come from the germline V gene. The junction had 10 bases not matched to a gene; V was cut back by 6 bases and J by 7 bases.

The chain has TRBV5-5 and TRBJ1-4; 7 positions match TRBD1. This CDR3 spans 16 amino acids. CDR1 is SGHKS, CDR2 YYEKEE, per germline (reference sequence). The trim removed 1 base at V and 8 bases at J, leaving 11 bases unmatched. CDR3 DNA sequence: TGTGCCAGCAGCTTGTCCCTCGGACAGGTTAGGGAAAAACTGTTTTTT. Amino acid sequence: CASSLSLGQVREKLFF.